A single sample is the source of the 17 T cell receptor beta chains below, sequenced in a study of T cells in Graves' hyperthyroidism and ophthalmopathy. There were TCR beta CDR3 regions amplified from RNA transcripts. Researchers ran a first-round RT-PCR on the TCR CDR3 using the HTBI primer set. TCRdb independently ran MiXCR on the multiplex PCR reads; one entry per CDR3 protein. Here the sample spans 500,000 to 600,000 distinct CDR3 sequences, 40% to 50% being singletons. Sequencing was performed on peripheral blood or thyroid tissue (not recorded which). The source is an adult woman with Graves' disease, either hyperthyroidism or ophthalmopathy (not recorded which).

This clonotype occurred many times. The CDR3 sequence is CASSFEGHGYTF. DNA for the CDR3: TGCGCCAGCAGCTTTGAAGGGCACGGCTACACCTTC. This chain connects TRBV5-1 to TRBJ1-2; D gene uncertain. The CDR3 is 12 amino acids. Looked up from germline, CDR1 is SGHRS and CDR2 is YFSETQ. V lost 2 bases, J lost 8 bases, and 10 bases lay in between.

This clonotype was counted many times. The rearrangement links TRBV12-5 to TRBJ2-2; perhaps TRBD2 as D (5 bases). The CDR3 totals 12 residues. The germline V gene encodes CDR1 LGHNT and CDR2 FRNRAP. V was trimmed by 7 bases and J by 6 bases, leaving 9 bases between them. CDR3 coding DNA: TGTGCTAGTGCCGGGGATGCCGGGGAGCTGTTTTTT. Translated, it gives CASAGDAGELFF. Supplemented by reference TRBV12-5 and TRBJ2-2, the full variable domain reads DARVTQTPRHKVTEMGQEVTMRCQPILGHNTVFWYRQTMMQGLELLAYFRNRAPLDDSGMPKDRFSAEMPDATLATLKIQPSEPRDSAVYFCASAGDAGELFFGEGSRLTVL.

The chain combines TRBV7-9 with TRBJ2-1, with D unclear. Germline V CDR1 and CDR2: SEHNR, FQNEAQ (reference sequence). This CDR3 is built from 12 residues. V lost 6 bases and J lost 9, with 12 bases in between. The CDR3, as DNA: TGTGCCAGCAGACCAGGCGAGGTTGAGCAGTTCTTC. This gives the protein CASRPGEVEQFF.

This clonotype occurred many times. A much larger clone differs from this one at a single base, so this may be a read error. The rearrangement links TRBV2 to TRBJ2-5, with 8 bases aligning to TRBD2. This CDR3 comprises 13 residues. V dropped 5 bases and J dropped 9; count of bases not matched to a gene: 8. Germline CDR1 and CDR2: SNHLY and FYNNEI. The CDR3 DNA reads TGTGCCAGCAGTATCAAACCGCGGGAGGCCCAGTACTTC. This encodes CASSIKPREAQYF.

The chain links TRBV19 to TRBJ1-1; D unclear. The CDR3 has 11 amino acids. CDR1 is LNHDA and CDR2 is SQIVND in the germline V gene (reference sequence). V lost 4 bases and J lost 5, with 5 bases in between. The CDR3 region is CASSRWTEAFF. CDR3 bases: TGTGCCAGTAGTAGGTGGACTGAAGCTTTCTTT.

This rearrangement joins TRBV4-1 to TRBJ2-5; 9 bases agree with TRBD2. Germline CDR1 and CDR2: MGHRA and YSYEKL. J lost 3 bases, V lost 1 base, and 3 bases had no gene match. The CDR3 is 15 residues long. CDR3 nucleotides: TGCGCCAGCAGCCAAGTAGCGGGAGTGGAAGAGACCCAGTACTTC. It is translated as CASSQVAGVEETQYF.

This clonotype was counted many times. The chain carries TRBV15 and TRBJ1-5; D is unclear. Germline lookup yields CDR1 LNHNV and CDR2 YYDKDF (reference sequence). This CDR3 has 12 amino acids. Trimming took 5 bases from V and 7 from J, leaving 9 bases between them. The CDR3 region is CATSEDLQPQHF. In DNA form, the CDR3 reads TGTGCCACCAGCGAGGATTTGCAGCCCCAGCATTTT.

Details on this clonotype: At one of its ends the junction is not consistent with the germline gene, which may arise from a read error. This rearrangement joins TRBV29-1 to TRBJ1-1, with TRBD1 matching 7 bases. The CDR3 is made up of 14 amino acids. Germline V gene lookup returns CDR1 SQVTM and CDR2 ANQGSEA. The CDR3 is CRGLGGTVSTEASF. In DNA, the CDR3 is TGCAGAGGCCTAGGGGGCACAGTGAGCACTGAAGCTTCCTTT. The full variable domain, rest sourced from reference TRBV29-1 and TRBJ1-1, is SAVISQKPSRDICQRGTSLTIQCQVDSQVTMMFWYRQQPGQSLTLIATANQGSEATYESGFVIDKFPISRPNLTFSTLTVSNMSPEDSSIYLCRGLGGTVSTEASFGQGTRLTVV.

Concerning this clonotype itself: Sequence at one end of the junction differs from germline and may be a read error. V usage is TRBV10-3 and J usage is TRBJ2-7, with D possibly TRBD1 on 6 matching bases. From germline, CDR1 is ENHRY and CDR2 SYGVKD. The CDR3 spans 12 residues. The CDR3 loop is CAISSDSNERYF. CDR3 coding DNA: TGTGCCATCAGTTCGGACAGCAACGAGCGGTACTTC.

V is TRBV29-1 and J is TRBJ2-7, with 8 nucleotides matching TRBD2. CDR3 length equals 15 residues. The V and J ends lost 5 bases and 5 bases, in that order; junction bases with no gene match: 14. Per the germline V gene, CDR1 is SQVTM and CDR2 is ANQGSEA. CDR3 DNA sequence: TGCAGCGTTCAACTGGTGACGGGAGGGCCTAACGAGCAGTACTTC. It is translated as CSVQLVTGGPNEQYF.

This clonotype was seen a few times. This sequence joins TRBV10-2 and TRBJ2-5; D remains ambiguous. Trimming pared 0 bases from V and 4 bases from J, leaving 9 bases between. The germline CDR1 and CDR2 sequences are WSHSY and SAAADI. The CDR3 has 14 residues. The CDR3 spells CASSESGGSETQYF. For the CDR3, the DNA is TGCGCCAGCAGTGAGTCGGGCGGCTCAGAGACCCAGTACTTC.

This sequence joins TRBV2 and TRBJ1-5; possible D gene TRBD1, 5 bases. The germline V and J ends were trimmed by 4 bases and 6 bases, with 16 bases remaining between them. Per germline, CDR1 SNHLY and CDR2 FYNNEI. The CDR3 is made up of 15 amino acids. Here the CDR3 DNA reads TGTGCCAGCAGTGGTATTTCAGGGTTCAGTCAGCCCCAGCATTTT. It codes for CASSGISGFSQPQHF.

This clonotype has at least ten counts. J is TRBJ2-5 and V is TRBV20-1; TRBD2 aligns across 9 bases. From germline, CDR1 is DFQATT and CDR2 SNEGSKA (reference sequence). The ends lost 4 bases at V and 5 bases at J; junction bases unmatched: 11. There are 15 residues in the CDR3. CDR3 sequence: CSAIKLSGGPETQYF. The CDR3 DNA reads TGCAGTGCTATCAAACTTAGCGGGGGCCCCGAGACCCAGTACTTC.

In the case of this clonotype: One junction end disagrees with the germline gene, perhaps due to a read error. The chain uses TRBV2 and TRBJ1-5; D is unresolved. CDR3 size: 14 residues. Germline values: CDR1 SNHLY, CDR2 FYNNEI. This CDR3 is CASQRDVSSQPQHF. DNA for the CDR3: TGTGCCAGCCAACGCGACGTGAGCAGTCAGCCCCAACATTTT.

This clonotype was counted ten times or more. V and J are TRBV11-2 and TRBJ2-2; D uncertain. Germline CDR1 is SGHAT and CDR2 is FQNNGV. The V end was cut by 5 bases, the J end by 5 bases, with 9 bases between. This CDR3 region has 13 residues. CDR3 bases: TGTGCCAGCAGCACATCGACTACCGGGGAGCTGTTTTTT. It yields the protein CASSTSTTGELFF.

The V call is TRBV7-9, the J call TRBJ1-1; possibly TRBD1 for D (5 bases). CDR3 size: 12 residues. CDR1 and CDR2 from the germline V gene are SEHNR and FQNEAQ (reference sequence). Trimming took off 5 bases at V and 10 bases at J, with 14 bases between the two ends. For the CDR3, the DNA is TGTGCCAGCAGCATATTGGACAATCGAGCTTTCTTT. This sequence encodes CASSILDNRAFF.

The rearrangement links TRBV5-6 to TRBJ1-6, with 7 bases lining up with TRBD1. Germline assignment: CDR1 SGHDT and CDR2 YYEEEE. V dropped 6 bases and J dropped 3; count of bases not matched to a gene: 9. The length of the CDR3 is 16 residues. CDR3 DNA sequence: TGTGCCAGCACCTCCACTACAGGGGACTATAATTCACCCCTCCACTTT. Translated: CASTSTTGDYNSPLHF.